These T cell receptor beta chains were read from a single sample in a study of Ad26.COV2.S vaccination and SARS-CoV-2 variants. The protocol was immunoSEQ multiplex PCR, while the TCRdb copy is restricted to in-frame clones and leaves out a portion. Of around 240,000 clones in the sample, more than 75% were seen once. The source was peripheral blood, collected in a trial of Ad26.COV2.S vaccine versus placebo. These receptors all come from a person between 18 and 65 years old who received the Ad26.COV2.S COVID-19 vaccine or a placebo. CDR3s include the opening cysteine and the closing phenylalanine or tryptophan. The D gene is left open where the match is weak. The size field is filled for only some rows; it gives once, few, many or a size class.

>TRBJ2-1|TRBD2|NA|TRBV27
TGTGCCAGCAGTTCACTAGCGGGAGAGGGTGAGCAGTTCTTC
CASSSLAGEGEQFF
>TRBJ2-7|TRBD1|NA|TRBV6-1
TGTGCCAGCAGTGAAATGGGACAGCTCGAGCAGTACTTC
CASSEMGQLEQYF
>TRBJ2-4|TRBD1|NA|TRBV7-8
TGTGCCAGCACTATTGACAGGGTCTCAGGGAGCGGTTTGGACTTC
CASTIDRVSGSGLDF
>TRBJ2-7|TRBD1|NA|TRBV15
TGTGCCACCAGCAGACCGGGACAGGGCTACGAGCAGTACTTC
CATSRPGQGYEQYF
>TRBJ2-7|NA|NA|TRBV5-8
TGTGCCAGCAGCCCTGGACTTAATTACGAGCAGTACTTC
CASSPGLNYEQYF
>TRBJ1-2|TRBD1|NA|TRBV28
TGTGCCAGCAGTCCTCCGGGACAGCTATACTATGGCTACACCTTC
CASSPPGQLYYGYTF
>TRBJ1-5|NA|NA|TRBV28
TGTGCCAACGGACTGAACAATCAGCCCCAGCATTTT
CANGLNNQPQHF
>TRBJ1-2|NA|NA|TRBV6-6
TGTGCCAGCAGTTATTCAGGGGCCGGCTACACCTTC
CASSYSGAGYTF
>TRBJ2-1|NA|NA|TRBV5-6
TGTGCCAGCAGCTTGGTTTTCAGGGGTAATGAGCAGTTCTTC
CASSLVFRGNEQFF
>TRBJ2-6|NA|NA|TRBV5-4
TGTGCCAGCAGCTTTGACAGGTATGGGGCCAACGTCCTGACTTTC
CASSFDRYGANVLTF
>TRBJ1-1|NA|few|TRBV5-4
TGTGCCAGCGGGGCGGAGGGCACTGAAGCTTTCTTT
CASGAEGTEAFF
>TRBJ1-3|TRBD1|NA|TRBV6-5
TGTGCCAGCGGGACAGGGTTCTCTGGAAACACCATATATTTT
CASGTGFSGNTIYF
>TRBJ2-2|NA|once|TRBV5-6
TGTGCCAGCAGCTTAAGCGCATACACCGGGGAGCTGTTTTTT
CASSLSAYTGELFF
>TRBJ2-7|NA|NA|TRBV7-9
TGTGCCAGCAGCTCCGGGAGAGAGTACGAGCAGTACTTC
CASSSGREYEQYF
>TRBJ2-1|TRBD2|NA|TRBV9
TGTGCCAGCAGCGTAGCCGCGGGAGGTAATTTCGAGCAGTTCTTC
CASSVAAGGNFEQFF
>TRBJ2-7|TRBD1|NA|TRBV9
TGTGCCAGCAGCGTAGCCCGGGGACAGTCCACCTACGAGCAGTACTTC
CASSVARGQSTYEQYF
>TRBJ2-2|NA|NA|TRBV19
TGTGCCAGTAGTATAGCCGGGGAGCTGTTTTTT
CASSIAGELFF
>TRBJ2-3|NA|NA|TRBV10-1
TGCGCCAGCAGTGAGTCGGGGATGGACACAGATACGCAGTATTTT
CASSESGMDTDTQYF
>TRBJ2-3|TRBD2|NA|TRBV28
TGTGCCAGCACCCTCGGGAAGGGAGGGACAGATACGCAGTATTTT
CASTLGKGGTDTQYF
>TRBJ2-5|TRBD2|NA|TRBV5-4
TGTGCCAGCAGCAGGGCTAGCGGACAAGAGACCCAGTACTTC
CASSRASGQETQYF
>TRBJ2-3|TRBD2|NA|TRBV3-1/TRBV3-2
TGTGCCAGCAGCCAAGTAGCGGGGGTTGGTACGCAGTATTTT
CASSQVAGVGTQYF
>TRBJ2-7|NA|NA|TRBV5-1
TGCGCCAGCAGCTTGGCAGGGGCTAGCTACGAGCAGTACTTC
CASSLAGASYEQYF